This TCR beta chain was sequenced in a study of OX40 agonist ivuxolimab in advanced cancers. The CDR3 spans 12 residues. In germline, CDR1 is ENHRY, CDR2 SYGVKD. The V end lost 2 bases, the J end lost 4 bases, and 3 bases lay between the germline ends. Data came from immunoSEQ multiplex PCR; TCRdb stores just in-frame clones and leaves some out. The table lists 65,000 to 85,000 clones, 89% of them singletons, with about 9.1% in the top ten. Specimen: CD4+ or CD8+ T cells sorted from blood, collected in a trial of the OX40 agonist ivuxolimab. This chain uses TRBV10-3 with TRBJ2-1; no definite D call. The receptor was isolated from an adult with an advanced solid tumor such as melanoma, head and neck, liver or kidney cancer. CDR3 residues: CAISEQYNEQFF. CDR3 coding DNA: TGTGCCATCAGTGAGCAGTACAATGAGCAGTTCTTC.